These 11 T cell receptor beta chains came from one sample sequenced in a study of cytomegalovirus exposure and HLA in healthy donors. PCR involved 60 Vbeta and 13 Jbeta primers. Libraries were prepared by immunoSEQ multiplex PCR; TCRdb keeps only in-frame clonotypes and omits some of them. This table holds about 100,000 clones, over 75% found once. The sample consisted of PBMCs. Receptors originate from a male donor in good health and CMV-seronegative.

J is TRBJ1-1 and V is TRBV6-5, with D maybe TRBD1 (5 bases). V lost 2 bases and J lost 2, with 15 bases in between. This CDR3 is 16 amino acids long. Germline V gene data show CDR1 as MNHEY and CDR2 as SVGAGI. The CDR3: CASSYGAGALNTEAFF. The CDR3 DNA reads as TGTGCCAGCAGTTACGGGGCAGGAGCTCTTAACACTGAAGCTTTCTTT.

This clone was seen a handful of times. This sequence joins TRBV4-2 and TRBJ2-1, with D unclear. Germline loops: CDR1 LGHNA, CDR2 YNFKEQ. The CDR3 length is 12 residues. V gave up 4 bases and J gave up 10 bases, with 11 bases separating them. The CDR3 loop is CASSLSRKEQFF. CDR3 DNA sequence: TGTGCCAGCAGCCTAAGCCGAAAGGAGCAGTTCTTC.

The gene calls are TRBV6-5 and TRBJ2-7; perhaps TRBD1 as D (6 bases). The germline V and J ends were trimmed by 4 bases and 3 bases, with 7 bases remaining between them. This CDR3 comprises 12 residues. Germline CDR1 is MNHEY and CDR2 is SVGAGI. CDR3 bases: TGTGCCAGCAGTTTGACAGGCTACGAGCAGTACTTC. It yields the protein CASSLTGYEQYF.

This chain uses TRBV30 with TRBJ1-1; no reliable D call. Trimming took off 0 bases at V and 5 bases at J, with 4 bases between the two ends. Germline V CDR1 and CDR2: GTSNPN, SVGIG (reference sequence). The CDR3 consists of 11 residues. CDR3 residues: CAWSVSTEAFF. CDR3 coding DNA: TGTGCCTGGAGTGTGTCGACTGAAGCTTTCTTT.

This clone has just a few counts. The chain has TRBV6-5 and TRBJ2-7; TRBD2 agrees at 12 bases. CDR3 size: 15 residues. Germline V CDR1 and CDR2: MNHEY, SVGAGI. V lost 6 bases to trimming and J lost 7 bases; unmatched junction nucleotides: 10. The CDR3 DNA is TGTGCCAGCAGCCAACTAGCGGGAGGTTCGAGGGAGCAGTACTTC. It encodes CASSQLAGGSREQYF.

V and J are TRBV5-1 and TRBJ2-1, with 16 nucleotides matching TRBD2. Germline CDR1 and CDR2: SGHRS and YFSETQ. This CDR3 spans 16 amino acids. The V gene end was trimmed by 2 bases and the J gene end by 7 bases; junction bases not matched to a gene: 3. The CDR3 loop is CASSLGTSGRGNEQFF. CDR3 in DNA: TGCGCCAGCAGCTTAGGGACTAGCGGGAGGGGGAATGAGCAGTTCTTC.

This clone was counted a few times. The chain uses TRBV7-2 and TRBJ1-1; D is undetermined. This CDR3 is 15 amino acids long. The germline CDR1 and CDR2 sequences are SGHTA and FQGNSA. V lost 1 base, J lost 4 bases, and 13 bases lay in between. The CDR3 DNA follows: TGTGCCAGCAGCTTAGATACAGACCAGCTCACTGAAGCTTTCTTT. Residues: CASSLDTDQLTEAFF. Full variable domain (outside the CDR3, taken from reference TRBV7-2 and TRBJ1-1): GAGVSQSPSNKVTEKGKDVELRCDPISGHTALYWYRQSLGQGLEFLIYFQGNSAPDKSGLPSDRFSAERTGGSVSTLTIQRTQQEDSAVYLCASSLDTDQLTEAFFGQGTRLTVV.

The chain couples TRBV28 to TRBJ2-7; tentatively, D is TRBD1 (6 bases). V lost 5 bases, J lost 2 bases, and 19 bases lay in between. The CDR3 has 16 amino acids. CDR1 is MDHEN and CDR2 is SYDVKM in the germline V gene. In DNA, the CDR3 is TGTGCCAGCAGTGCCAGGACAGCCACGAGACCCTACGAGCAGTACTTC. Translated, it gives CASSARTATRPYEQYF.

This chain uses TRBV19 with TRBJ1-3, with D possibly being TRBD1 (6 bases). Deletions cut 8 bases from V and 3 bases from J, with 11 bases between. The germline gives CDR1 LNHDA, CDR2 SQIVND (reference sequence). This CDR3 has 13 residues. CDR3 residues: CASARTVGNTIYF. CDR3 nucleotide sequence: TGTGCCAGTGCCCGGACAGTTGGAAACACCATATATTTT.

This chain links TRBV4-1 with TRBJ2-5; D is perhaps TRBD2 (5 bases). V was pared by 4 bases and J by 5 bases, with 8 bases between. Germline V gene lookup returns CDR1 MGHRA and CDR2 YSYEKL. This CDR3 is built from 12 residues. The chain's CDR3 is CASSLPGETQYF. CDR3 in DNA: TGCGCCAGCAGCCTCCCGGGGGAGACCCAGTACTTC.

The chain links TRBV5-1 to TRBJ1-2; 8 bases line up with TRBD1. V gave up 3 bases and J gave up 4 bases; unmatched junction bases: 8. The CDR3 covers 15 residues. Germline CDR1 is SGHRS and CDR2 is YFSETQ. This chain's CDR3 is CASSYGQGSLYGYTF. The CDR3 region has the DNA TGCGCCAGCAGCTATGGACAGGGCTCCCTCTATGGCTACACCTTC.